The 22 T cell receptor beta chains given below trace back to one sample, sequenced in a study of post-analysis software for immune sequencing data. General study points: In patients, about 5 TRBV segments were more frequent than in controls, with TRBV5-6, TRBV5-1 and TRBV20-1 among them.

Which antigens these TCRs recognize remains unknown. Prepared libraries of TCR beta cDNA carried unique molecular identifiers. Via MiXCR, TCRdb re-called the PCR reads, giving one row per CDR3 protein. The data show about 820,000 distinct CDR3 sequences, about 57% seen once. The sequencing sample was made of blood. The receptor set was obtained from a girl under 18 with multiple sclerosis.

This clonotype has only a few counts. The CDR3 sequence: CASTTRQGGRYEQYF. The CDR3 coding sequence is TGTGCCAGCACGACTCGACAGGGGGGGAGGTACGAGCAGTACTTC. The gene calls are TRBV12-3 or TRBV12-4 and TRBJ2-7; TRBD1 matches at 9 bases. The length of the CDR3 is 15 residues. V shed 7 bases, J shed 4 bases, and the junction held 11 bases outside the gene matches.

This chain connects TRBV5-1 to TRBJ2-7, with 11 bases that match TRBD2. Trimming took 1 base from V and 4 from J; bases not matched to a gene: 4. The V gene's germline CDR1 is SGHRS and CDR2 YFSETQ. This CDR3 is 15 amino acids long. CDR3 sequence (DNA): TGCGCCAGCAGCTTGAGAGCTAGCGGGGGGTACGAGCAGTACTTC. Amino acid sequence: CASSLRASGGYEQYF.

The chain combines TRBV10-3 with TRBJ2-1; TRBD2 agrees at 13 bases. The CDR3 extends over 16 amino acids. Germline trimming cut 10 bases from V and 6 bases from J; bases unmatched to any gene: 12. CDR1 and CDR2 from the germline V gene are ENHRY and SYGVKD. The CDR3 DNA reads TGTGCCACGGCGGGACTAGCGGGACGGGGGGGCAATGAGCAGTTCTTC. Protein sequence: CATAGLAGRGGNEQFF.

In DNA, the CDR3 is TGTGCCAGCTCACCCCGCGGGGGAGCTCAAGAGACCCAGTACTTC. It encodes CASSPRGGAQETQYF. V is TRBV18 and J is TRBJ2-5; TRBD2 matches 7 bases. Trimming cost V 3 bases and J 2 bases; bases outside gene matches: 6. The CDR3 covers 15 residues. Germline V gene sequence: CDR1 KGHSH, CDR2 LQKENI.

V is TRBV4-1 and J is TRBJ1-4; tentatively, D is TRBD1 (6 bases). This CDR3 contains 15 residues. Germline CDR1 MGHRA, CDR2 YSYEKL. The ends were cut back, 2 bases at V and 4 bases at J, with 11 bases in the middle. The CDR3 reads CASSQHGGDNEKLFF. The CDR3 region has the DNA TGCGCCAGCAGCCAACATGGGGGCGATAATGAAAAACTGTTTTTT.

The chain couples TRBV15 to TRBJ1-6; maybe TRBD1 (5 bases). Between the trimmed V and J ends, which lost 5 bases and 9 bases, there was a span of 14 bases. CDR3 length equals 14 residues. Germline loops: CDR1 LNHNV, CDR2 YYDKDF (reference sequence). This CDR3 is CATSRPGLGSPLHF. The CDR3 region has the DNA TGTGCCACCAGCCGACCAGGGTTGGGTTCACCCCTCCACTTT.

The chain combines TRBV20-1 with TRBJ2-1; 8 bases are shared with TRBD2. The CDR3 extends over 12 amino acids. Germline trimming cut 6 bases from V and 9 bases from J; bases unmatched to any gene: 7. Per the germline V gene, CDR1 is DFQATT and CDR2 is SNEGSKA (reference sequence). CDR3 DNA sequence: TGCAGTGCGATCAGCGGGGGCGGTGAGCAGTTCTTC. Amino acids: CSAISGGGEQFF.

The J gene is TRBJ2-3, the V gene TRBV5-1; D could derive from TRBD1 or TRBD2 (5 bases each). Trimming cost V 0 bases and J 3 bases, with 11 bases left between them. Looked up from germline, CDR1 is SGHRS and CDR2 is YFSETQ. The CDR3 sequence is 15 residues long. The CDR3 region has the DNA TGCGCCAGCAGCTTGGGAAAGGGACCAACAGATACGCAGTATTTT. Amino acid sequence: CASSLGKGPTDTQYF.

The chain links TRBV3-1 to TRBJ2-4, with D unclear. The J call is in doubt because the DNA end fits TRBJ2-7 better. There are 15 residues in the CDR3. Germline V gives CDR1 LGHDT, CDR2 YNNKEL (reference sequence). CDR3 sequence reads: CASSQEALPPNEQYF. Here the CDR3 DNA reads TGTGCCAGCAGCCAAGAAGCGCTTCCCCCCAACGAGCAGTACTTC.

This clonotype occurred a few times. The V and J genes are TRBV7-9 and TRBJ2-1; TRBD1 matches 11 bases. CDR1 and CDR2 (germline): SEHNR, FQNEAQ (reference sequence). CDR3 size: 15 residues. Trimming took 5 bases from V and 5 from J; bases not matched to a gene: 5. CDR3 DNA sequence: TGTGCCAGCAGCCTACCGGGACAGGGGGACAATGAGCAGTTCTTC. Translating it yields CASSLPGQGDNEQFF.

For this clonotype: One end of the junction varies from germline; a read error may be responsible. The chain uses TRBV7-7 and TRBJ2-1, with D perhaps TRBD1 or TRBD2 (5 bases each). The CDR3 loop spans 15 amino acids. Germline CDR1 is SSHAT and CDR2 is FNYEAQ (reference sequence). The CDR3 DNA follows: TGTGCTAGCAGCTTATCCCTAGGGGAGTACAATGAGCAGTTCTTC. Translated: CASSLSLGEYNEQFF.

This sequence joins TRBV21-1 and TRBJ1-4; the table assigns TRBD1, which was not confirmed against the DNA. TRBV21-1 is noted as a pseudogene. This CDR3 region has 15 residues. The CDR3 DNA follows: TGTGCCAGCAGCAAAGTAGTAGGGGGGATTGAAAAACTGTTTTTT. It yields the protein CASSKVVGGIEKLFF.

This chain joins TRBV12-3 or TRBV12-4 and TRBJ1-1; D gene ambiguous. The V and J ends lost 0 bases and 10 bases respectively, with 9 bases between them. CDR3 length equals 12 residues. The CDR3 DNA follows: TGTGCCAGCAGTTTAGCGCTGCCTCCAGCTTTCTTT. Its protein product is CASSLALPPAFF.

This clonotype came up a few times. The chain combines TRBV20-1 with TRBJ1-2; no firm D call. The CDR3 sequence is 14 residues long. CDR1 and CDR2 (germline): DFQATT, SNEGSKA (reference sequence). V was clipped by 3 bases and J by 3 bases, with 14 bases between them. This CDR3 is CSARRSDSHYGYTF. The CDR3 nucleotides read TGCAGTGCTAGGCGAAGCGACTCGCACTATGGCTACACCTTC.

This clonotype has only a few counts. V and J are TRBV5-1 and TRBJ2-5, with TRBD1 identical over 7 bases. Germline loops: CDR1 SGHRS, CDR2 YFSETQ. The CDR3 extends over 15 amino acids. Trimming removed 3 bases from V and 9 bases from J; junction bases left unmatched: 14. CDR3 sequence (DNA): TGCGCCAGCAGCTCTACACAGGGGTCTAGAATGGCCCAGTACTTC. Translation: CASSSTQGSRMAQYF. Using reference TRBV5-1 and TRBJ2-5 for the parts outside the CDR3, the full variable domain is KAGVTQTPRYLIKTRGQQVTLSCSPISGHRSVSWYQQTPGQGLQFLFEYFSETQRNKGNFPGRFSGRQFSNSRSEMNVSTLELGDSALYLCASSSTQGSRMAQYFGPGTRLLVL.

The V and J genes are TRBV20-1 and TRBJ2-7; D might be TRBD2 (6 bases). The CDR3 runs 13 residues. V was trimmed by 3 bases and J by 2 bases, leaving 11 bases between them. Germline V lookup: CDR1 DFQATT, CDR2 SNEGSKA (reference sequence). CDR3 nucleotides: TGCAGTGCTAGTACGGGGGAGCCCTACGAGCAGTACTTC. Translation: CSASTGEPYEQYF.

This clonotype has a handful of counts. The CDR3 DNA is TGCAGTGCTAGCCGCGCGGGGAGTCAGTCCAATGAGCAGTTCTTC. This codes for CSASRAGSQSNEQFF. The chain combines TRBV20-1 with TRBJ2-1, with D perhaps TRBD2 (6 bases). The germline V and J ends were trimmed by 3 bases and 6 bases, with 18 bases remaining between them. Germline V gives CDR1 DFQATT, CDR2 SNEGSKA (reference sequence). The CDR3 covers 15 residues.

This clonotype was detected only a few times. The V call is TRBV10-3, the J call TRBJ2-6; maybe TRBD1 (6 bases). V dropped 4 bases and J dropped 2 bases, with 21 bases sitting between them. The CDR3 sequence is 19 residues long. CDR1 ENHRY and CDR2 SYGVKD come from the germline V gene. The chain's CDR3 is CAISVPQGRGIPGANVLTF. CDR3 nucleotides: TGTGCCATCAGTGTCCCCCAGGGGAGAGGGATTCCTGGGGCCAACGTCCTGACTTTC.

This clonotype showed up just a few times. This sequence joins TRBV5-6 and TRBJ2-1, with 10 bases that match TRBD2. Germline assignment: CDR1 SGHDT and CDR2 YYEEEE. The CDR3 runs to 15 residues. The trim removed 4 bases at V and 5 bases at J, leaving 6 bases unmatched. CDR3 in amino acids: CASSRAGGPNNEQFF. The CDR3 nucleotides are TGTGCCAGCAGCCGAGCGGGGGGGCCTAACAATGAGCAGTTCTTC.

About this clonotype: Possible read error: a much larger clone is one base away. The chain carries TRBV7-9 and TRBJ2-3; D not certain. The length of the CDR3 is 12 residues. V lost 3 bases, J lost 2 bases, and 3 bases lay in between. Germline V lookup: CDR1 SEHNR, CDR2 FQNEAQ (reference sequence). The CDR3 coding sequence is TGTGCCAGCAGCTTCGACACAGATACGCAGTATTTT. Amino acids: CASSFDTDTQYF. Looking up the rest from reference TRBV7-9 and TRBJ2-3 gives the full variable domain: DTGVSQNPRHKITKRGQNVTFRCDPISEHNRLYWYRQTLGQGPEFLTYFQNEAQLEKSRLLSDRFSAERPKGSFSTLEIQRTEQGDSAMYLCASSFDTDTQYFGPGTRLTVL.

The V call is TRBV5-1, the J call TRBJ2-1; tentative D call: TRBD1 (5 bases). Germline assignment: CDR1 SGHRS and CDR2 YFSETQ. The length of the CDR3 is 14 residues. Trimming cost V 2 bases and J 5 bases, with 11 bases left between them. CDR3 sequence (DNA): TGCGCCAGCAGCTTTGGTACAGGACACAATGAGCAGTTCTTC. Its translation is CASSFGTGHNEQFF. The entire variable domain, with the rest obtained from reference TRBV5-1 and TRBJ2-1, is as follows: KAGVTQTPRYLIKTRGQQVTLSCSPISGHRSVSWYQQTPGQGLQFLFEYFSETQRNKGNFPGRFSGRQFSNSRSEMNVSTLELGDSALYLCASSFGTGHNEQFFGPGTRLTVL.

The chain joins TRBV6-6 to TRBJ1-5; D is uncertain. Germline V gene sequence: CDR1 MNHNY, CDR2 SVGAGI (reference sequence). The V end was cut by 4 bases, the J end by 3 bases, with 13 bases between. The CDR3 loop spans 15 amino acids. CDR3 sequence: CASSSLGGNNQPQHF. The CDR3 nucleotides read TGTGCCAGCAGTTCTCTTGGAGGGAACAATCAGCCCCAGCATTTT.